Following are 11 T cell receptor beta chains from one sample sequenced in a study of PD-1 blockade in mismatch repair-deficient tumors (TCRdb year 2017). The library was produced with the immunoSEQ multiplex PCR assay. The table was pulled from immuneACCESS by TCRdb, which kept in-frame rearrangements only. Such tables lose some clones; where checked, under half of the loss comes from unresolved V genes, and the rest has no known cause. The sample records 90,000 to 130,000 clones, about 80% of which are singletons. The top ten clonotypes cover about 5.1% of the sample. The source material was peripheral blood, sampled approximately 60 weeks after starting pembrolizumab. These receptors all come from an adult with mismatch repair-deficient cancer.

V gene TRBV11-2 combines with J gene TRBJ2-1, with a weak D call TRBD2 (6 bases). The CDR3 loop spans 15 amino acids. Per the germline V gene, CDR1 is SGHAT and CDR2 is FQNNGV. Trimming pared 5 bases from V and 5 bases from J, leaving 16 bases between. Written as DNA, the CDR3 is TGTGCCAGCAGCCTTGGATGGGGGGTCCACAATGAGCAGTTCTTC. It is translated as CASSLGWGVHNEQFF.

V is TRBV7-8 and J is TRBJ2-1; D remains ambiguous. The germline gives CDR1 SGHVS, CDR2 FQNEAQ. V lost 1 base and J 3 bases, leaving 10 bases between the germline ends. The CDR3 is 15 amino acids. The CDR3 DNA reads as TGTGCCAGCAGCTTAGAACTGAGGATCTACAATGAGCAGTTCTTC. This sequence encodes CASSLELRIYNEQFF.

CDR3 amino acids: CAIKGHSNQPQHF. The DNA of the CDR3 is TGTGCCATCAAGGGACACAGCAATCAGCCCCAGCATTTT. The gene calls are TRBV10-3 and TRBJ1-5, with D tentatively TRBD1 (6 bases). CDR1 is ENHRY, CDR2 SYGVKD, per germline. V dropped 7 bases and J dropped 1 base, with 8 bases sitting between them. The CDR3 spans 13 residues.

This rearrangement joins TRBV7-6 to TRBJ1-4; 8 bases map to TRBD1. V was clipped by 6 bases and J by 5 bases; unmatched bases: 5. The germline V gene has CDR1 SGHVS and CDR2 FNYEAQ. The CDR3 is 14 residues long. Written as DNA, the CDR3 is TGTGCCAGCAGAACTACAGGGGGAAATGAAAAACTGTTTTTT. Translating it yields CASRTTGGNEKLFF.

J is TRBJ2-7 and V is TRBV4-1, with TRBD2 identical over 11 bases. Losses at the gene ends were 1 base for V and 7 bases for J; bases not matched to a gene: 9. CDR1 MGHRA and CDR2 YSYEKL come from the germline V gene. This CDR3 has 16 amino acids. CDR3 region: CASSQVTLLAGVEQYF. The DNA for the CDR3 is TGCGCCAGCAGCCAAGTAACCCTACTAGCGGGAGTTGAGCAGTACTTC.

This chain links TRBV7-9 with TRBJ2-7, with D maybe TRBD2 (6 bases). V was shortened by 3 bases and J by 3 bases, with 18 bases between the two germline ends. The CDR3 loop spans 16 amino acids. Germline lookup yields CDR1 SEHNR and CDR2 FQNEAQ (reference sequence). The CDR3 protein is CASSFFPGLDLYEQYF. DNA for the CDR3: TGTGCCAGCAGCTTCTTCCCGGGACTTGATCTCTACGAGCAGTACTTC.

This chain uses TRBV28 with TRBJ2-4; D unresolved. V shed 5 bases and J shed 7 bases, with 6 bases lying between them. CDR3 length: 11 residues. Germline V gives CDR1 MDHEN, CDR2 SYDVKM. The CDR3 coding sequence is TGTGCCAGCAGTCTCCAGAACATTCAGTACTTC. Amino acids: CASSLQNIQYF.

The gene calls are TRBV25-1 and TRBJ2-7; D uncertain. The CDR3 extends over 16 amino acids. Per the germline V gene, CDR1 is MGHDK and CDR2 is SYGVNS. The V and J ends lost 1 base and 0 bases respectively, with 13 bases between them. The CDR3 region is CASSELWAYRSYEQYF. The CDR3 bases are TGTGCCAGCAGTGAATTGTGGGCATACCGCTCCTACGAGCAGTACTTC.

The chain joins TRBV18 to TRBJ2-1, with 8 bases that match TRBD1. The germline V gene encodes CDR1 KGHSH and CDR2 LQKENI. V was pared by 2 bases and J by 7 bases, with 7 bases of the junction left unmatched. This CDR3 comprises 15 residues. DNA of the CDR3: TGTGCCAGCTCACCAAGTCAGGGGGCGGGAAATGAGCAGTTCTTC. This sequence encodes CASSPSQGAGNEQFF.

This sequence joins TRBV7-8 and TRBJ2-5; TRBD2 matches at 10 bases. The CDR3 totals 22 residues. Losses at the gene ends were 4 bases for V and 2 bases for J; bases not matched to a gene: 25. The germline V gene has CDR1 SGHVS and CDR2 FQNEAQ. The CDR3 protein is CASSSVWASGRGPRRGQETQYF. CDR3 bases: TGTGCCAGCAGCTCCGTTTGGGCTAGCGGGAGAGGGCCGCGGAGGGGACAAGAGACCCAGTACTTC.

This chain connects TRBV7-2 to TRBJ2-5; D not resolved. The CDR3 spans 15 residues. Germline V gene data show CDR1 as SGHTA and CDR2 as FQGNSA. Trimming removed 0 bases at V and 7 bases at J, with 15 bases between. The CDR3 protein is CASSLASTDSGTQYF. The DNA of the CDR3 is TGTGCCAGCAGCTTAGCGTCAACAGATTCGGGGACCCAGTACTTC. The full variable domain, rest sourced from reference TRBV7-2 and TRBJ2-5, is GAGVSQSPSNKVTEKGKDVELRCDPISGHTALYWYRQSLGQGLEFLIYFQGNSAPDKSGLPSDRFSAERTGGSVSTLTIQRTQQEDSAVYLCASSLASTDSGTQYFGPGTRLLVL.